The 21 T cell receptor beta chains listed next were all sequenced from one sample in a study of response to subunit inactivated influenza vaccine. TCRdb reprocessed the RT-PCR reads via MiXCR and lists one record per CDR3 protein. This table has under 200,000 distinct CDR3 sequences, approximately 10% appearing once. The sequenced sample was non-naive T cells sorted from PBMCs, obtained 45 days after vaccination. All receptors come from a man in his fifties who received an inactivated influenza vaccine.

This clonotype was counted only a few times. The chain carries TRBV6-4 and TRBJ2-6; a weak D match, TRBD1 (5 bases). V was cut by 3 bases and J by 1 base, with 7 bases left in between. Germline lookup yields CDR1 MRHNA and CDR2 SNTAGT. This CDR3 has 15 amino acids. The CDR3 region has the DNA TGTGCCAGCAGTGAATCAGGGTCTGGGGCCAACGTCCTGACTTTC. Translation: CASSESGSGANVLTF.

This clonotype has a handful of counts. J is TRBJ2-1 and V is TRBV9; a possible D gene is TRBD2 (5 bases). Deletions cut 4 bases from V and 3 bases from J, with 14 bases between. The CDR3 is 15 residues long. Germline lookup yields CDR1 SGDLS and CDR2 YYNGEE. This CDR3 reads CASSSGLRIYNEQFF. CDR3 bases: TGTGCCAGCAGCTCAGGACTGAGAATCTACAATGAGCAGTTCTTC.

This clonotype occurred a few times. The chain carries TRBV5-1 and TRBJ2-5; D is unclear. V was trimmed by 0 bases and J by 1 base, leaving 10 bases between them. This CDR3 comprises 15 residues. The V gene's germline CDR1 is SGHRS and CDR2 YFSETQ. For the CDR3, the DNA is TGCGCCAGCAGCTTGGGGAACGCGTTCCAAGAGACCCAGTACTTC. It is translated as CASSLGNAFQETQYF. Drawing the rest from reference TRBV5-1 and TRBJ2-5, the complete variable domain is KAGVTQTPRYLIKTRGQQVTLSCSPISGHRSVSWYQQTPGQGLQFLFEYFSETQRNKGNFPGRFSGRQFSNSRSEMNVSTLELGDSALYLCASSLGNAFQETQYFGPGTRLLVL.

At least ten counts were recorded for this clonotype. This chain links TRBV7-8 with TRBJ2-3; D is possibly TRBD1 (5 bases). The germline gives CDR1 SGHVS, CDR2 FQNEAQ. V was cut by 7 bases and J by 2 bases, with 13 bases left in between. The CDR3 loop spans 14 amino acids. Here the CDR3 reads CASKYGATTDTQYF. DNA for the CDR3: TGTGCCAGCAAGTATGGGGCGACCACAGATACGCAGTATTTT.

The V and J genes are TRBV5-6 and TRBJ2-3; D unresolved. This CDR3 comprises 13 residues. In germline, CDR1 is SGHDT, CDR2 YYEEEE. V dropped 4 bases and J dropped 1 base, with 7 bases sitting between them. As DNA, the CDR3 is TGTGCCAGCAGCACTTGGGGCACAGATACGCAGTATTTT. Protein sequence: CASSTWGTDTQYF.

J is TRBJ2-6 and V is TRBV11-2; possible D gene TRBD2, 7 bases. The V and J ends lost 7 bases and 2 bases respectively, with 18 bases between them. Germline V gives CDR1 SGHAT, CDR2 FQNNGV. The length of the CDR3 is 17 residues. CDR3 loop: CASTTIGGRAGANVLTF. Here the CDR3 DNA reads TGTGCCAGCACCACAATCGGGGGGCGCGCTGGGGCCAACGTCCTGACTTTC.

This clonotype was seen at least ten times. The V gene is TRBV20-1, the J gene TRBJ2-3; 10 bases agree with TRBD2. V trimming: 0 bases; J trimming: 5 bases; junction bases outside the gene matches: 11. Germline V gives CDR1 DFQATT, CDR2 SNEGSKA (reference sequence). This CDR3 contains 17 residues. CDR3 sequence reads: CSARDPTSGVLRDTQYF. CDR3 nucleotides: TGCAGTGCTAGAGACCCCACTAGCGGGGTTCTCCGAGATACGCAGTATTTT.

This clonotype was seen only once. The chain is built from TRBV4-1 and TRBJ2-4, with TRBD1 matching over 7 bases. Trimming removed 1 base from V and 4 bases from J; junction bases left unmatched: 10. Germline CDR1 MGHRA, CDR2 YSYEKL. There are 17 residues in the CDR3. The CDR3 here is CASSQVQVRDSKNIQYF. As DNA, the CDR3 is TGCGCCAGCAGCCAAGTTCAAGTCCGGGACAGTAAAAACATTCAGTACTTC.

V usage is TRBV29-1 and J usage is TRBJ2-1, with D possibly being TRBD1 or TRBD2 (5 bases each). The V gene lost 6 bases and the J gene lost 2 bases, with 11 bases spanning the gap. Germline lookup yields CDR1 SQVTM and CDR2 ANQGSEA. The CDR3 loop spans 13 amino acids. The CDR3: CSVRDVTYNEQFF. For the CDR3, the DNA is TGCAGCGTCCGGGACGTCACCTACAATGAGCAGTTCTTC.

The CDR3 region has the DNA TGTGCCAGCAGCCCCTCGGTGGGATCCTACAATGAGCAGTTCTTC. Its translation: CASSPSVGSYNEQFF. The chain is built from TRBV7-2 and TRBJ2-1; no firm D call. The V end was cut by 5 bases, the J end by 1 base, with 12 bases between. This CDR3 comprises 15 residues. CDR1 and CDR2 (germline): SGHTA, FQGNSA.

This chain connects TRBV24-1 to TRBJ2-5; no clear D gene. Trimming stripped 3 bases from V and 2 bases from J, with 6 bases between. Germline loops: CDR1 KGHDR, CDR2 SFDVKD. This CDR3 contains 13 residues. The CDR3 sequence: CATSDPSQETQYF. DNA of the CDR3: TGTGCCACCAGTGATCCAAGTCAAGAGACCCAGTACTTC.

A word on this clonotype: This may be a read error: a much more frequent sequence differs by one nucleotide. In DNA form, the CDR3 reads TGCAGTGCTTGGGGACAGGGAAACGAGCAGTACTTC. Protein product: CSAWGQGNEQYF. The gene calls are TRBV20-1 and TRBJ2-7; 9 nucleotides agree with TRBD1. The CDR3 has 12 residues. CDR1 DFQATT and CDR2 SNEGSKA come from the germline V gene (reference sequence). The junction had 4 bases not matched to a gene; V was cut back by 5 bases and J by 5 bases.

This chain joins TRBV10-3 and TRBJ2-1, with D unresolved. The CDR3 runs 15 residues. V dropped 0 bases and J dropped 2 bases, with 8 bases sitting between them. In germline, CDR1 is ENHRY, CDR2 SYGVKD. In DNA, the CDR3 is TGTGCCATCAGTGAGTCGCGCCTAGCCTACAATGAGCAGTTCTTC. Amino acid sequence: CAISESRLAYNEQFF.

This clonotype showed up just a few times. The chain couples TRBV9 to TRBJ2-2, with D unclear. Germline V CDR1 and CDR2: SGDLS, YYNGEE. Trimming pared 7 bases from V and 0 bases from J, leaving 10 bases between. This CDR3 has 14 residues. The CDR3, as DNA: TGTGCCAGCCGGCAAGAAGCGAACACCGGGGAGCTGTTTTTT. It yields the protein CASRQEANTGELFF.

The rearrangement uses TRBV13 and TRBJ2-5; 7 bases are a match to TRBD1. The CDR3 runs 14 residues. Trimming cost V 5 bases and J 7 bases; bases outside gene matches: 10. Germline CDR1 PRHDT, CDR2 FYEKMQ (reference sequence). The CDR3 coding sequence is TGTGCCAGCAGCCAAGATACAGGGGCCGTGACCCAGTACTTC. Protein product: CASSQDTGAVTQYF.

This clonotype was observed a few times. The chain is built from TRBV6-1 and TRBJ2-5, with 10 bases matching TRBD2. J gave up 4 bases and V 2 bases, and 7 bases lay outside the gene matches. Germline CDR1 is MNHNS and CDR2 is SASEGT. This CDR3 contains 16 residues. The chain's CDR3 is CASSERTSGIRETQYF. The CDR3 DNA follows: TGTGCCAGCAGTGAAAGGACTAGCGGTATAAGAGAGACCCAGTACTTC.

The chain is built from TRBV12-3 or TRBV12-4 and TRBJ2-2, with D possibly TRBD1 on 7 matching bases. V dropped 8 bases and J dropped 2 bases, with 9 bases sitting between them. This CDR3 region has 13 residues. The CDR3 reads CASQGGNTGELFF. DNA of the CDR3: TGTGCCAGCCAGGGGGGAAACACCGGGGAGCTGTTTTTT.

The chain uses TRBV6-2 or TRBV6-3 and TRBJ2-7, with 8 bases identical to TRBD1. V lost 2 bases, J lost 1 base, and 22 bases stayed unmatched. The CDR3 consists of 21 residues. Germline CDR1 and CDR2: MNHEY and SVGEGT. Here the CDR3 reads CASSYRGLEGTGLRRSYEQYF. The CDR3 region has the DNA TGTGCCAGCAGTTACCGGGGACTGGAAGGGACAGGCCTTAGACGGTCCTACGAGCAGTACTTC.

The chain is built from TRBV11-2 and TRBJ1-2; 8 positions agree with TRBD1. The CDR3 has 14 residues. J gave up 5 bases and V 5 bases, and 7 bases lay outside the gene matches. CDR1 is SGHAT and CDR2 is FQNNGV in the germline V gene. CDR3 nucleotides: TGTGCCAGCAGCCCCGGACAGGGATATTATGGCTACACCTTC. Its translation: CASSPGQGYYGYTF.

The table lists this clonotype with many counts. This chain connects TRBV18 to TRBJ2-5; D unresolved. The CDR3 consists of 12 residues. Per the germline V gene, CDR1 is KGHSH and CDR2 is LQKENI. V lost 3 bases, J lost 2 bases, and 4 bases lay in between. This CDR3 is CASSPKQETQYF. In DNA form, the CDR3 reads TGTGCCAGCTCACCTAAACAAGAGACCCAGTACTTC.

The chain recombines TRBV12-3 or TRBV12-4 with TRBJ2-5; D is uncertain. V was trimmed by 2 bases and J by 4 bases, leaving 8 bases between them. CDR3 length: 13 amino acids. In DNA, the CDR3 is TGTGCCAGCAGTTTAAAGGGTGTAGAGACCCAGTACTTC. This sequence encodes CASSLKGVETQYF.